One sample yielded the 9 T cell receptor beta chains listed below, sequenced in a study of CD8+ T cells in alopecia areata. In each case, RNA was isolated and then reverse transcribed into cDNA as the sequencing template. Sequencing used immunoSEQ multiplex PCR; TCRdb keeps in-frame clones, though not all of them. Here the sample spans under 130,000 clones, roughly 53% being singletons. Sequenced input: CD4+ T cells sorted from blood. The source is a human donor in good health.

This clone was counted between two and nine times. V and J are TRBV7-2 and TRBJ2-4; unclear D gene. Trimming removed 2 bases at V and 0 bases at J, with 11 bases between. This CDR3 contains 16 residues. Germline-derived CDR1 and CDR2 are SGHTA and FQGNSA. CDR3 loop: CASSLIGSIAKNIQYF. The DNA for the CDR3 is TGTGCCAGCAGCTTAATCGGTAGCATAGCCAAAAACATTCAGTACTTC.

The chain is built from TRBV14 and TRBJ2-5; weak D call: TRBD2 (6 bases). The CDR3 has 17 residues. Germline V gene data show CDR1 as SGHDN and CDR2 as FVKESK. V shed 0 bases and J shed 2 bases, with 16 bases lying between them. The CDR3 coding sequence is TGTGCCAGCAGCCAAGAAAGAGGCGGGAAATATCAAGAGACCCAGTACTTC. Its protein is CASSQERGGKYQETQYF. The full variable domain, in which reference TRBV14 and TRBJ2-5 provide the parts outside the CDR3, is EAGVTQFPSHSVIEKGQTVTLRCDPISGHDNLYWYRRVMGKEIKFLLHFVKESKQDESGMPNNRFLAERTGGTYSTLKVQPAELEDSGVYFCASSQERGGKYQETQYFGPGTRLLVL.

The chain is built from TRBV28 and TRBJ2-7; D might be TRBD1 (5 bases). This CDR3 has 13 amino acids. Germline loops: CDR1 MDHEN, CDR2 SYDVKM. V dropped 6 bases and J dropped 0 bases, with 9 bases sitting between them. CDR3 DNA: TGTGCCAGCAGAAGACAGCTCTCCTACGAGCAGTACTTC. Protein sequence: CASRRQLSYEQYF.

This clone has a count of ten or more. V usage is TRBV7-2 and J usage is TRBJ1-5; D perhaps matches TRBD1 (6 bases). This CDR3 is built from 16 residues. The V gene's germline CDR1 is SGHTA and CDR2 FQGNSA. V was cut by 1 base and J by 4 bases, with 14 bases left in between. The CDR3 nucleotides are TGTGCCAGCAGCTTAGACGGCGGGGGCCTGAATCAGCCCCAGCATTTT. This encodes CASSLDGGGLNQPQHF.

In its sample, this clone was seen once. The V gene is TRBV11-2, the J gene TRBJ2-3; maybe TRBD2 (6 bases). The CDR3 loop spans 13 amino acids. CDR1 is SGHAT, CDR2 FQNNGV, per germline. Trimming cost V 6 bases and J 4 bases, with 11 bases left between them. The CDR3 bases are TGTGCCAGCAGTCGGTGGGGGGCAGATACGCAGTATTTT. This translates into CASSRWGADTQYF.

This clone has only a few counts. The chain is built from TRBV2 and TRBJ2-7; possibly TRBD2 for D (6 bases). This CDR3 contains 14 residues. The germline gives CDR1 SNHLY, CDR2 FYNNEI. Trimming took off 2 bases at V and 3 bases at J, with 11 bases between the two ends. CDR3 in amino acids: CASSEQGLGYEQYF. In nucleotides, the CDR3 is TGTGCCAGCAGTGAACAGGGACTCGGCTACGAGCAGTACTTC.

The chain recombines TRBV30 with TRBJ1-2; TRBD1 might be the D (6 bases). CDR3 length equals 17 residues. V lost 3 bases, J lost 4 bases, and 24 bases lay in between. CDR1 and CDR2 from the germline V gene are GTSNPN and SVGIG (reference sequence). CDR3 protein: CAWRPPGRGKLGYGYTF. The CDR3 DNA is TGTGCCTGGAGACCCCCGGGCAGGGGAAAGTTGGGCTATGGCTACACCTTC.

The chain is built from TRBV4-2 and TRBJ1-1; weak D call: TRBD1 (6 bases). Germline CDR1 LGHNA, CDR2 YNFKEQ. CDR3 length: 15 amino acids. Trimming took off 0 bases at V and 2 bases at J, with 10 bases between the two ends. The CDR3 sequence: CASSQDPGGNTEAFF. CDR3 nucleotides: TGTGCCAGCAGCCAAGACCCCGGGGGCAACACTGAAGCTTTCTTT.

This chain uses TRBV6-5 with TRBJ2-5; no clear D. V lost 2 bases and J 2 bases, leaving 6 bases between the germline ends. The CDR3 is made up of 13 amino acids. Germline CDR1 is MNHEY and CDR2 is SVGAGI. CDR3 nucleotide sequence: TGTGCCAGCAGTTACGGGCAGCAAGAGACCCAGTACTTC. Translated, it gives CASSYGQQETQYF.